These T cell receptor beta chains were read from a single sample in a study of T cell repertoires in cytomegalovirus infection. Each CDR3 protein gets one entry after TCRdb re-called the reads with MiXCR. The data contain fewer than 1,000,000 distinct CDR3 sequences, approximately 32% of them singletons. These receptors are not linked to any known antigen. The material sequenced was cultured CD8+ T cells from PBMCs, taken from culture after CMV antigen stimulation. The source of these receptors is a human donor in good health (CMV status not recorded). Some clones in this sample may be carry-over from other donors' samples. The CDR3 runs from the conserved cysteine through the conserved F or W. Each record gives: J gene, clone size, V gene, D gene, CDR3 protein, CDR3 DNA. D genes are given only for firm matches. Some rows have no size entry. The others give once, few or many, or a class for an expanded clone.

>TRBJ2-2|NA|TRBV7-9|TRBD2
CASWGPPAGAYTGELFF
TGTGCCAGCTGGGGGCCGCCAGCGGGGGCCTACACCGGGGAGCTGTTTTTT
>TRBJ2-2|few|TRBV2|TRBD2
CASSTTSGGTGELFF
TGTGCCAGCAGTACCACTAGCGGGGGAACCGGGGAGCTGTTTTTT
>TRBJ1-2|many|TRBV7-2|TRBD1
CASSLDQGAYGYTF
TGTGCCAGCAGCTTAGACCAGGGGGCTTATGGCTACACCTTC
>TRBJ2-2|few|TRBV7-9|NA
CASARGGTGELFF
TGTGCCAGCGCCAGGGGGGGCACCGGGGAGCTGTTTTTT
>TRBJ2-1|few|TRBV29-1|TRBD1
CSASGTGANNEQFF
TGCAGCGCCTCCGGGACAGGGGCGAACAATGAGCAGTTCTTC
>TRBJ2-3|many|TRBV7-6|NA
CASSLATANTDTQYF
TGTGCCAGCAGCTTAGCGACAGCGAACACAGATACGCAGTATTTT
>TRBJ1-5|NA|TRBV12-5|NA
CASGLDRDQPQHF
TGTGCTAGTGGTTTAGACAGAGATCAGCCCCAGCATTTT
>TRBJ1-3|NA|TRBV2|NA
CASIRDRSSGNTIYF
TGTGCCAGCATCCGCGACAGGAGCTCTGGAAACACCATATATTTT
>TRBJ2-5|NA|TRBV11-2|TRBD2
CASNSGGEETQYF
TGTGCCAGTAATAGCGGGGGGGAAGAGACCCAGTACTTC
>TRBJ2-1|NA|TRBV7-6|TRBD1
CASSSDRGKQNEQFF
TGTGCCAGCAGCTCCGACAGGGGGAAACAAAATGAGCAGTTCTTC
>TRBJ2-1|many|TRBV7-2|TRBD2
CASSLELAGGVSSYNEQFF
TGTGCCAGCAGCTTAGAACTAGCGGGGGGGGTTAGCTCCTACAATGAGCAGTTCTTC
>TRBJ2-1|few|TRBV7-3|NA
CASSLSLQGGYNEQFF
TGTGCCAGCAGCCTTAGCCTACAAGGGGGTTACAATGAGCAGTTCTTC
>TRBJ2-3|NA|TRBV4-3|TRBD2
CASSQDSGGTDTQYF
TGCGCCAGCAGCCAAGATTCGGGGGGAACAGATACGCAGTATTTT
>TRBJ2-7|NA|TRBV7-6|NA
CASSLDMIYEQYF
TGTGCCAGCAGCTTAGATATGATCTACGAGCAGTACTTC
>TRBJ2-1|NA|TRBV4-1|NA
CASSPRDALSYNEQFF
TGCGCCAGCAGCCCCCGGGACGCTCTCTCCTACAATGAGCAGTTCTTC
>TRBJ1-4|NA|TRBV27|NA
CASGLSNEKLFF
TGTGCCAGCGGACTTTCTAATGAAAAACTGTTTTTT
>TRBJ2-5|NA|TRBV6-7|NA
CARNEGLTYF
TGTGCCAGGAATGAGGGACTCACTTACTTC